The table lists the clone carrying this T cell receptor (beta chain) with a count of one. This sample was taken from a study of CD8 T cells in Susac syndrome. The RNA, about 0.45 to 1 ug, was put through reverse transcription using random hexamers. Coverage of TCR beta CDR3 amplification by immunoSEQ multiplex PCR extended to 54 Vbeta and 13 Jbeta. A single record per CDR3 protein comes from TCRdb applying MiXCR to the immunoSEQ multiplex PCR reads. The sample has over 350,000 distinct CDR3 sequences, 75% to 90% seen once; the top ten hold approximately 0.12%. V dropped 4 bases and J dropped 0; count of bases not matched to a gene: 16. The CDR3 covers 19 residues. Germline CDR1 is MGHRA and CDR2 is YSYEKL. Peripheral blood CD8+ and CD4+ T cells were profiled by TCR beta sequencing.

What was sequenced was CD8+ T cells from PBMCs. The TCR was taken from a human donor with multiple sclerosis. The genes are TRBV4-1 and TRBJ1-1; the match to TRBD1 covers 8 bases. CDR3 region: CASSPGQGLTELMNTEAFF. Written as DNA, the CDR3 is TGCGCCAGCAGCCCAGGACAGGGCCTGACTGAGTTGATGAACACTGAAGCTTTCTTT.